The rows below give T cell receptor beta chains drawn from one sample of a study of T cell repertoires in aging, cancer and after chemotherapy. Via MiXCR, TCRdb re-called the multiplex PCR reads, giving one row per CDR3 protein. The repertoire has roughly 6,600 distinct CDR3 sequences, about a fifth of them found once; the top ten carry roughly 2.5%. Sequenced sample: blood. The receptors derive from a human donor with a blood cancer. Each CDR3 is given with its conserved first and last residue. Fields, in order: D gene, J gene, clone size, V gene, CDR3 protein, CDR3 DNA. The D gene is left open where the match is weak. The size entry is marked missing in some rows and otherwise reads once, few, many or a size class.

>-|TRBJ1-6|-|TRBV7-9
CASSVKNSPLHF
TGTGCCAGCAGCGTAAAAAATTCACCCCTCCACTTT
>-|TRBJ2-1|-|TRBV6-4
CASSDSGGYNEQFF
TGTGCCAGCAGTGACTCAGGGGGCTACAATGAGCAGTTCTTC
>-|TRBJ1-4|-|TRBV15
CATSIARGGGDEKLFF
TGTGCCACCAGTATCGCCCGGGGGGGAGGAGATGAAAAACTGTTTTTT
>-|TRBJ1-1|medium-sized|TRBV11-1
CASSFRQMNTEAFF
TGTGCCAGCAGCTTTCGACAGATGAACACTGAAGCTTTCTTT
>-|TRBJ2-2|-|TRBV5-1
CASSLIDTGELFF
TGCGCCAGCAGCTTGATAGACACCGGGGAGCTGTTTTTT
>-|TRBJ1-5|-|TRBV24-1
CATSQGNQPQHF
TGTGCCACCAGTCAGGGTAATCAGCCCCAGCATTTT
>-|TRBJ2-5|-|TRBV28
CASSTTYQETQYF
TGTGCCAGCAGTACTACGTACCAAGAGACCCAGTACTTC
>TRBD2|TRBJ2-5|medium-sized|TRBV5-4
CASSPTGGVTETQYF
TGTGCCAGCAGCCCGACTGGGGGGGTAACGGAGACCCAGTACTTC
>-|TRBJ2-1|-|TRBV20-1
CSARELSSYNEQFF
TGCAGTGCGAGGGAGTTAAGCTCCTACAATGAGCAGTTCTTC
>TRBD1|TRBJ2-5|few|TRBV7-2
CANGQGMGETQYF
TGTGCCAACGGACAGGGAATGGGAGAGACCCAGTACTTC
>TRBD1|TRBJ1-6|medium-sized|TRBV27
CASSRTGTANSPLHF
TGTGCCAGCAGCAGGACCGGGACAGCTAATTCACCCCTCCACTTT
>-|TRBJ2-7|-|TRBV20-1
CSARGIVYEQYF
TGCAGTGCTCGCGGGATTGTTTACGAGCAGTACTTC
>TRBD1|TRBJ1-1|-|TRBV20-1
CSARDRGQGNTEAFF
TGCAGTGCTAGAGATCGGGGACAGGGAAACACTGAAGCTTTCTTT
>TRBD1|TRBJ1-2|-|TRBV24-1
CATSGQEFYGYTF
TGTGCCACCTCGGGACAGGAATTCTATGGCTACACCTTC
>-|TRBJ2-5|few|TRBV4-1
CASSQDGRSQETQYF
TGCGCCAGCAGCCAAGACGGACGGTCCCAAGAGACCCAGTACTTC
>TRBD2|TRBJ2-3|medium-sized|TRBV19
CASSIDHQRGPNTQYF
TGTGCCAGTAGTATAGATCACCAGCGGGGGCCAAATACGCAGTATTTT
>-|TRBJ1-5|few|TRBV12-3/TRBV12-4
CASSSEGHSNQPQHF
TGTGCCAGCAGTTCAGAAGGGCATAGCAATCAGCCCCAGCATTTT
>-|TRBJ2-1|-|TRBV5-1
CASSSFLGNEQFF
TGCGCCAGCAGCTCCTTTCTCGGGAATGAGCAGTTCTTC
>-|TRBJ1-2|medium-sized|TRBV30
CAWRRGGYTF
TGTGCCTGGCGTCGGGGTGGCTACACCTTC
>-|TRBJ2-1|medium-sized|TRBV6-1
CASTQTRSYNEQFF
TGTGCCAGTACACAGACAAGGTCCTACAATGAGCAGTTCTTC
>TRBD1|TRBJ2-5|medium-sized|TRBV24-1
CATSAPGQGEGIETQYF
TGTGCCACCAGTGCTCCCGGACAGGGGGAAGGAATAGAGACCCAGTACTTC
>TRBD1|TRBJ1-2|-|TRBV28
CASSYRGGFGGYTF
TGTGCCAGTAGTTACAGGGGCGGGTTTGGTGGCTACACCTTC
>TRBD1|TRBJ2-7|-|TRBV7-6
CASSPRQGPYEQYF
TGTGCCAGCAGCCCGAGACAGGGCCCCTACGAGCAGTACTTC
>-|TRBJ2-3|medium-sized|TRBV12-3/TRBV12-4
CASSPARRALADTQYF
TGTGCCAGCAGTCCGGCCCGGCGCGCCCTCGCAGATACGCAGTATTTT
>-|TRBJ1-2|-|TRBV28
CASVSTGINYGYTF
TGTGCCAGCGTTTCGACAGGAATTAACTATGGCTACACCTTC
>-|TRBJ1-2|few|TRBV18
CASSPQDRGYTF
TGTGCCAGCTCACCGCAGGATCGGGGCTACACCTTC
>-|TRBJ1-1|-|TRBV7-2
CASSRRSMNTEAFF
TGTGCCAGCAGCCGTAGGAGCATGAACACTGAAGCTTTCTTT
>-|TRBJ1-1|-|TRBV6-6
CASRSGDASPEDFF
TGTGCCAGCAGATCCGGGGACGCATCCCCAGAAGATTTCTTT
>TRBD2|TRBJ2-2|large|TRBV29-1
CSVERRGDTGELFF
TGCAGCGTTGAAAGGCGGGGGGACACCGGGGAGCTGTTTTTT